The 10 T cell receptor beta chains in this list originate from one sample, sequenced in a study of T cells after yellow fever vaccination. TCRdb fed the 5' RACE reads into MiXCR, producing one record per CDR3 protein. The table records some 110,000 distinct CDR3 sequences, around 7.7% of them present only once. The specimen was CD4+ T cells sorted from PBMCs, collected more than 8 days after the first yellow fever vaccination. The receptor source for this set is a man aged 18 to 29 who received the YFV17D yellow fever vaccine.

For this clonotype: This may come from a read error, since a much larger clone is one base off. This rearrangement joins TRBV6-1 to TRBJ2-6; D perhaps matches TRBD1 (5 bases). This CDR3 is built from 14 residues. Germline V gives CDR1 MNHNS, CDR2 SASEGT. In DNA, the CDR3 is TGTGCCAGCAGATCGATTTCTGGGGCCAACGCCCTGACTTTC. The encoded protein is CASRSISGANALTF.

The chain employs TRBV5-1 and TRBJ1-1, with D maybe TRBD1 (5 bases). The CDR3 spans 15 residues. In germline, CDR1 is SGHRS, CDR2 YFSETQ. Trimming took 1 base from V and 2 from J, leaving 12 bases between them. CDR3 residues: CASSLRDPVNTEAFF. CDR3 DNA: TGCGCCAGCAGCTTGCGGGACCCGGTAAACACTGAAGCTTTCTTT.

This sequence joins TRBV5-1 and TRBJ1-1; D might be TRBD1 (5 bases). Deletions cut 4 bases from V and 3 bases from J, with 19 bases between. Germline-derived CDR1 and CDR2 are SGHRS and YFSETQ. This CDR3 has 16 residues. CDR3 region: CASSPARTSGDTEAFF. The CDR3 DNA follows: TGCGCCAGCAGCCCGGCACGTACCTCGGGGGACACTGAAGCTTTCTTT.

This clonotype was seen more than once but under ten times. The CDR3 DNA is TGCGCCAGCAGCTTGGAAGCAGGGGCGCACACTGAAGCTTTCTTT. This codes for CASSLEAGAHTEAFF. The chain recombines TRBV5-1 with TRBJ1-1, with D tentatively TRBD1 (6 bases). The V gene's germline CDR1 is SGHRS and CDR2 YFSETQ. CDR3 length: 15 residues. Trimming removed 0 bases from V and 3 bases from J, with 12 bases in between.

This clonotype was found many times. J is TRBJ2-3 and V is TRBV6-1; possibly TRBD1 or TRBD2 for D (5 bases each). V dropped 4 bases and J dropped 4 bases, with 15 bases sitting between them. This CDR3 is 15 amino acids long. The germline gives CDR1 MNHNS, CDR2 SASEGT. CDR3 sequence reads: CASSGRQRGSDTQYF. Here the CDR3 DNA reads TGTGCCAGCAGTGGGAGACAGAGGGGCTCAGATACGCAGTATTTT.

J is TRBJ2-1 and V is TRBV11-2, with D perhaps being TRBD1 or TRBD2 (5 bases each). In germline, CDR1 is SGHAT, CDR2 FQNNGV. The CDR3 has 17 residues. Trimming stripped 1 base from V and 8 bases from J, with 21 bases between. The CDR3 loop reads CASSLVRGRVGLYEQFF. CDR3 nucleotide sequence: TGTGCCAGCAGCTTAGTTCGGGGCCGGGTGGGGCTCTATGAGCAGTTCTTC.

The chain joins TRBV12-3 or TRBV12-4 to TRBJ1-2; D gene ambiguous. The CDR3 is 15 amino acids. The germline V and J ends were trimmed by 1 base and 3 bases, with 12 bases remaining between them. The CDR3 DNA sequence: TGTGCCAGCAGTTTAGGTCCCGACTGGTACTATGGCTACACCTTC. Its protein product is CASSLGPDWYYGYTF.

The chain employs TRBV14 and TRBJ2-1; 12 bases agree with TRBD2. Germline trimming cut 6 bases from V and 5 bases from J; bases unmatched to any gene: 5. This CDR3 is 15 amino acids long. Looked up from germline, CDR1 is SGHDN and CDR2 is FVKESK. The CDR3 sequence is CASSPGLAGNNEQFF. CDR3 nucleotide sequence: TGTGCCAGCAGTCCTGGACTAGCGGGGAACAATGAGCAGTTCTTC.

This clonotype was seen a few times. This rearrangement joins TRBV4-2 to TRBJ1-2, with D possibly TRBD1 on 6 matching bases. The V gene lost 4 bases and the J gene lost 6 bases, with 15 bases spanning the gap. CDR3 length equals 14 residues. Per germline, CDR1 LGHNA and CDR2 YNFKEQ. CDR3: CASSPEAGDDGYTF. The CDR3 coding sequence is TGTGCCAGCAGCCCTGAGGCAGGGGACGATGGCTACACCTTC.

V usage is TRBV7-6 and J usage is TRBJ2-7; a possible D gene is TRBD1 (6 bases). Trimming stripped 5 bases from V and 5 bases from J, with 16 bases between. CDR3 length: 14 residues. The germline V gene encodes CDR1 SGHVS and CDR2 FNYEAQ. The CDR3 is CASSTTTGPHEQYF. DNA of the CDR3: TGTGCCAGCAGCACCACGACAGGCCCCCACGAGCAGTACTTC.